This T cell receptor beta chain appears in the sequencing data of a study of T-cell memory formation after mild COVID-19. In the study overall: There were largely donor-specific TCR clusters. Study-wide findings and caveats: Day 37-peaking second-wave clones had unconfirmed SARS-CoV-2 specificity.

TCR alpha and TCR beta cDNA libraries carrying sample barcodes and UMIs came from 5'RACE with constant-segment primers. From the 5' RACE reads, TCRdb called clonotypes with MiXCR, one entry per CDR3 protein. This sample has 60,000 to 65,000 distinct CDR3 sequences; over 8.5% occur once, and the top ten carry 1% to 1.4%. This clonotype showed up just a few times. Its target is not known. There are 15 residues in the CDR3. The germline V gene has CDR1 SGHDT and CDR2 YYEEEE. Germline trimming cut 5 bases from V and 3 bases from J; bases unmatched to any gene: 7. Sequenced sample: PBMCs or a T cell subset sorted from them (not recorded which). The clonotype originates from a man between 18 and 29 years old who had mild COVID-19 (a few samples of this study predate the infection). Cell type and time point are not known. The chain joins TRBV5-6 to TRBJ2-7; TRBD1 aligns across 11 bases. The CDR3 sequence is CASRPGTGGYYEQYV. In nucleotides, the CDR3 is TGTGCCAGCAGACCCGGGACAGGGGGATACTACGAGCAGTACGTC.